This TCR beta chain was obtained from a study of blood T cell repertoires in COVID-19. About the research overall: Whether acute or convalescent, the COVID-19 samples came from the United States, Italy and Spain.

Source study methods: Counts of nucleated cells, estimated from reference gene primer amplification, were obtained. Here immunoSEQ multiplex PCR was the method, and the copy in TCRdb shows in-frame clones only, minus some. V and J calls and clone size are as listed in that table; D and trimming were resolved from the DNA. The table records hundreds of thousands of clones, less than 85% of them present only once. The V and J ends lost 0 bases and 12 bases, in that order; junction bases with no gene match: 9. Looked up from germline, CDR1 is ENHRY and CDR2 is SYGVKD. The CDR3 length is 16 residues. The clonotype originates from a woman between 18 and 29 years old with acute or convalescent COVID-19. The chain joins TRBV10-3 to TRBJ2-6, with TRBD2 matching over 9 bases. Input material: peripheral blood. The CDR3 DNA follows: TGTGCCATCAGTGAGTCTTTAGCGGGAGCAGGTCTCGTCCTGACTTTC. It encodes CAISESLAGAGLVLTF.